The clone carrying this T cell receptor (beta chain) showed up just a few times. Assay used: immunoSEQ multiplex PCR; TCRdb lists only in-frame clones, some missing. The table records 35,000 to 45,000 clones, around 80% of them present only once. Trimming removed 7 bases from V and 0 bases from J, with 9 bases in between. Germline V CDR1 and CDR2: MGHRA, YSYEKL. The CDR3 is 14 amino acids. The data were taken from a study of memory CD4+ T cells and cytomegalovirus serostatus. The sort gate was single viable CD3+CD4+CD8-CD45RO+ cells for memory CD4+ T cells. Serostatus was set by detecting CMV pp150, pp28, p38, p52 IgG.

This receptor was obtained from an adult in good health and CMV-seropositive. Material for sequencing was memory CD4+ T cells from blood. The rearrangement uses TRBV4-1 and TRBJ1-4, with no clear D. The CDR3 here is CASMPGSTNEKLFF. For the CDR3, the DNA is TGCGCCAGCATGCCTGGGTCAACTAATGAAAAACTGTTTTTT.